This TCR beta chain was documented in a study of blood T cell repertoires in COVID-19. About the study: Acute-phase and convalescent COVID-19 samples originated in the United States, Italy and Spain.

In this sample, this clone turned up a few times. Trimming cost V 5 bases and J 1 base, with 12 bases left between them. Per the germline V gene, CDR1 is MDHEN and CDR2 is SYDVKM. CDR3 length: 15 residues. Sequencing was performed with immunoSEQ multiplex PCR; in TCRdb, only in-frame clones are kept and a portion is missing. The repertoire holds some 33,000 clones, around 90% seen once, with 0.9% to 1.1% in the top ten. Input material: peripheral blood. The TCR originated in a man between 65 and 80 years old with active or convalescent COVID-19. This rearrangement joins TRBV28 to TRBJ1-5, with D tentatively TRBD1 (5 bases). The CDR3 sequence is CASSPGGVSNQPQHF. CDR3 nucleotides: TGTGCCAGCAGTCCCGGGGGGGTCAGCAATCAGCCCCAGCATTTT.